One sample yielded the 2 T cell receptor beta chains listed below, sequenced in a study of patients and donors after allogeneic stem cell transplantation. TCRdb used MiXCR to reprocess the RT-PCR reads, holding one entry per CDR3 protein. The sample contains a few hundred thousand distinct CDR3 sequences, over 12% of which appear only once. The sample comprised blood, either unsorted or a sorted T cell fraction (not recorded which). The receptors here all came from a human donor who was either an allogeneic HSCT recipient or a stem cell or donor lymphocyte infusion donor (not recorded which). It is not recorded whose cells these are; they may come from a transplant donor.

The V call is TRBV7-2, the J call TRBJ2-3, with 10 bases identical to TRBD2. The V and J ends lost 6 bases and 4 bases, in that order; junction bases with no gene match: 7. The germline CDR1 and CDR2 sequences are SGHTA and FQGNSA. This CDR3 has 15 residues. CDR3 in amino acids: CASRSGRANADTQYF. Here the CDR3 DNA reads TGTGCCAGCAGAAGCGGGAGGGCCAATGCAGATACGCAGTATTTT.

This sequence joins TRBV19 and TRBJ2-2, with D possibly matching TRBD2 (6 bases). V was cut by 6 bases and J by 6 bases, with 14 bases left in between. Germline CDR1 is LNHDA and CDR2 is SQIVND (reference sequence). The CDR3 runs to 14 residues. In DNA, the CDR3 is TGTGCCAGTAGAACTAGCCCGGGAGCCGGGGAGCTGTTTTTT. Protein product: CASRTSPGAGELFF.